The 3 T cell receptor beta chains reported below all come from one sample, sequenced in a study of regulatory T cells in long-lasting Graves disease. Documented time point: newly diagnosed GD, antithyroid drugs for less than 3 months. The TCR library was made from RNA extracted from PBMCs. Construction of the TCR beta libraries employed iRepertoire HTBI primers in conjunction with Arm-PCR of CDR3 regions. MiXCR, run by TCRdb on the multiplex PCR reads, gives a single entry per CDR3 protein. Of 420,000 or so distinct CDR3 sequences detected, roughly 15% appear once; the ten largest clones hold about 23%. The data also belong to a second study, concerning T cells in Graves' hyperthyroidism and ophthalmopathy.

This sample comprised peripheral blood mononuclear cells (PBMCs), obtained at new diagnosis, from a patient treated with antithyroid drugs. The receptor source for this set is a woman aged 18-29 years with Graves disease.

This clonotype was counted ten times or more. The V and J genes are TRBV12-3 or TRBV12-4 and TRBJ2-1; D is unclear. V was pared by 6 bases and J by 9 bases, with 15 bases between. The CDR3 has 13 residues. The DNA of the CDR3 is TGTGCCAGCAGCTCCAATAGGTGGGCTGAGCAGTTCTTC. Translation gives CASSSNRWAEQFF.

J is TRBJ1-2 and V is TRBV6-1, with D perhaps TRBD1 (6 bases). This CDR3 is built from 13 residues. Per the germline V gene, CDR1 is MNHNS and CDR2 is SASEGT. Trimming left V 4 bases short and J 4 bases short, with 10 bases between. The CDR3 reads CASSGQVFYGYTF. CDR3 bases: TGTGCCAGCAGTGGACAGGTTTTCTATGGCTACACCTTC.

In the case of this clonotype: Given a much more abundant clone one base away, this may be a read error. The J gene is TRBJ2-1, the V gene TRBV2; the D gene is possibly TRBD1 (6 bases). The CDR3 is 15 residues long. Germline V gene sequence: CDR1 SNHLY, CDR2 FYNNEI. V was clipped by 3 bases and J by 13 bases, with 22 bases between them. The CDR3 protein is CASSDVPPEGETQFF. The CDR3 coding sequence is TGTGCCAGCAGTGACGTACCACCTGAGGGGGAGACCCAGTTCTTC. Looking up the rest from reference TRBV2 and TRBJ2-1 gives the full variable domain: EPEVTQTPSHQVTQMGQEVILRCVPISNHLYFYWYRQILGQKVEFLVSFYNNEISEKSEIFDDQFSVERPDGSNFTLKIRSTKLEDSAMYFCASSDVPPEGETQFFGPGTRLTVL.